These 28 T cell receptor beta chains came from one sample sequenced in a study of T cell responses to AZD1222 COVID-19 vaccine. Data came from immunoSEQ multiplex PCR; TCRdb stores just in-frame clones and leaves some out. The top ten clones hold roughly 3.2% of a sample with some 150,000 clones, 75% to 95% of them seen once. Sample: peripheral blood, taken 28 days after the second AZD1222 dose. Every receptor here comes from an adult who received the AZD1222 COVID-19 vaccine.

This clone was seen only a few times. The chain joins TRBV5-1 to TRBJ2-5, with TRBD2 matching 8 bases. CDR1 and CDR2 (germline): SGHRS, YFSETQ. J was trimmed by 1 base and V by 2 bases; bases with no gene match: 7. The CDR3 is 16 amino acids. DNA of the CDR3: TGCGCCAGCAGCTTCCTGAGCGGGACTAGCCAAGAGACCCAGTACTTC. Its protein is CASSFLSGTSQETQYF.

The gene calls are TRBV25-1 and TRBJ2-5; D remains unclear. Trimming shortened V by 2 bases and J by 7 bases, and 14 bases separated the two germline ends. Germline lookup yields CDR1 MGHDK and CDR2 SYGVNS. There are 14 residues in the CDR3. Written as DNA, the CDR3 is TGTGCCAGCAGTGAAGCCCAGCCCCGTCGGACCCAGTACTTC. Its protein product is CASSEAQPRRTQYF. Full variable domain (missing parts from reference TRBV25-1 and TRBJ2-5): EADIYQTPRYLVIGTGKKITLECSQTMGHDKMYWYQQDPGMELHLIHYSYGVNSTEKGDLSSESTVSRIRTEHFPLTLESARPSHTSQYLCASSEAQPRRTQYFGPGTRLLVL.

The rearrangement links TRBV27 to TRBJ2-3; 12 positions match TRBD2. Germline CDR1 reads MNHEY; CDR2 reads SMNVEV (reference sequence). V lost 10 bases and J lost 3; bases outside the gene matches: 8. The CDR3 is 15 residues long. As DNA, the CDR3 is TGTGCCACCACGACGCTAGCGGGAGGGACAGATACGCAGTATTTT. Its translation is CATTTLAGGTDTQYF.

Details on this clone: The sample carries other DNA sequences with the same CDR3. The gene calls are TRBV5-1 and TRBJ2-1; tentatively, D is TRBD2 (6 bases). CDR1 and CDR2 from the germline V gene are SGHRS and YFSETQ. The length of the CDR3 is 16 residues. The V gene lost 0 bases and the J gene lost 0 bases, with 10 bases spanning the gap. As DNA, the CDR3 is TGCGCCAGCAGCTTGGCCGTCGGGAGCTCCTACAATGAGCAGTTCTTC. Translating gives CASSLAVGSSYNEQFF. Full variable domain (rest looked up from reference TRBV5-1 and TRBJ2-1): KAGVTQTPRYLIKTRGQQVTLSCSPISGHRSVSWYQQTPGQGLQFLFEYFSETQRNKGNFPGRFSGRQFSNSRSEMNVSTLELGDSALYLCASSLAVGSSYNEQFFGPGTRLTVL.

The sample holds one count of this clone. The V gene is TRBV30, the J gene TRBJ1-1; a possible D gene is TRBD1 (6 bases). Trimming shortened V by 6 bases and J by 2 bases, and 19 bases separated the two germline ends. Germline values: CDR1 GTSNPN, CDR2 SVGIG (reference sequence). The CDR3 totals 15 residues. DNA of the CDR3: TGTGCCTGTCCCCCGGGGGGACAAATTAACACTGAAGCTTTCTTT. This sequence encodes CACPPGGQINTEAFF.

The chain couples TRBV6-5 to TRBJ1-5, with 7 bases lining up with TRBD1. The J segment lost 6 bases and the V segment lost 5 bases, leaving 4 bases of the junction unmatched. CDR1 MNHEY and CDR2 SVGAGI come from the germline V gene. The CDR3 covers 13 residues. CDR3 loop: CASSRSGGQPQHF. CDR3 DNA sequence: TGTGCCAGCAGTCGCTCAGGGGGTCAGCCCCAGCATTTT.

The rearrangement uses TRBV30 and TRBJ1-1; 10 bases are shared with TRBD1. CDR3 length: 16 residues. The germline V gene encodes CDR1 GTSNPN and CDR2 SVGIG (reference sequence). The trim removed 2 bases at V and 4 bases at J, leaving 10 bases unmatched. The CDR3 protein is CAWSQDRGQLGTEAFF. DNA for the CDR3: TGTGCCTGGAGTCAAGACAGGGGGCAATTGGGCACTGAAGCTTTCTTT.

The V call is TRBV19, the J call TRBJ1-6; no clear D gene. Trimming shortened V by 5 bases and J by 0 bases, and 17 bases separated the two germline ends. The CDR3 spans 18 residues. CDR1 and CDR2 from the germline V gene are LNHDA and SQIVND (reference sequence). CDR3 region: CASSHKMGVSSYNSPLHF. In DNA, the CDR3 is TGTGCCAGTAGTCACAAAATGGGCGTAAGCTCCTATAATTCACCCCTCCACTTT. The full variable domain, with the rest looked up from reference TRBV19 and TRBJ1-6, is DGGITQSPKYLFRKEGQNVTLSCEQNLNHDAMYWYRQDPGQGLRLIYYSQIVNDFQKGDIAEGYSVSREKKESFPLTVTSAQKNPTAFYLCASSHKMGVSSYNSPLHFGNGTRLTVT.

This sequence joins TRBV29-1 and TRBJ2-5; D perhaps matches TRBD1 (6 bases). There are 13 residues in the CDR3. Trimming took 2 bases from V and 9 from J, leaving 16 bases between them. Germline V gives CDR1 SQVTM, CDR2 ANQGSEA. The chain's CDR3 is CSVERTPSGAQYF. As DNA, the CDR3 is TGCAGCGTTGAACGGACGCCCTCAGGGGCCCAGTACTTC. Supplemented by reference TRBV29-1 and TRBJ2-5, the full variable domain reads SAVISQKPSRDICQRGTSLTIQCQVDSQVTMMFWYRQQPGQSLTLIATANQGSEATYESGFVIDKFPISRPNLTFSTLTVSNMSPEDSSIYLCSVERTPSGAQYFGPGTRLLVL.

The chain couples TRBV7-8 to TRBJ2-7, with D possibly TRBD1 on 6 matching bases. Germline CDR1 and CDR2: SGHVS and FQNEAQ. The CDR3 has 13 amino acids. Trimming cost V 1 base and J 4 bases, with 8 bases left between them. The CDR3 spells CASSLEGVYEQYF. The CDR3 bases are TGTGCCAGCAGCTTAGAGGGGGTTTACGAGCAGTACTTC.

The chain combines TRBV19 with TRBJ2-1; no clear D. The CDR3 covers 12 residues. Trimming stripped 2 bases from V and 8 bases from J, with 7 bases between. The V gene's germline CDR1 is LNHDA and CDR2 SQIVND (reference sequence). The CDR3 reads CASSISGHEQFF. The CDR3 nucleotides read TGTGCCAGTAGTATAAGTGGGCATGAGCAGTTCTTC. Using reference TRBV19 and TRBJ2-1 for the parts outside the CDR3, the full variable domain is DGGITQSPKYLFRKEGQNVTLSCEQNLNHDAMYWYRQDPGQGLRLIYYSQIVNDFQKGDIAEGYSVSREKKESFPLTVTSAQKNPTAFYLCASSISGHEQFFGPGTRLTVL.

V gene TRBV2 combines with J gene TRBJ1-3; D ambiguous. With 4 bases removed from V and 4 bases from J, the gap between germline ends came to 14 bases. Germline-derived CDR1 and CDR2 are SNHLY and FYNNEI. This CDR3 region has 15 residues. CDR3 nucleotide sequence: TGTGCCAGCAGTGGTGGCAGTCTTGCGGGAAACACCATATATTTT. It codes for CASSGGSLAGNTIYF.

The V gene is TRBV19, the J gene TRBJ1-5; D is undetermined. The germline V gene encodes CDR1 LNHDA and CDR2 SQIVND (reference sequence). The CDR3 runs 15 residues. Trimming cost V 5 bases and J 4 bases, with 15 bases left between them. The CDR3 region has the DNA TGTGCCAGTAGTGCCTTCTCGAATAGAAATCAGCCCCAGCATTTT. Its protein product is CASSAFSNRNQPQHF.

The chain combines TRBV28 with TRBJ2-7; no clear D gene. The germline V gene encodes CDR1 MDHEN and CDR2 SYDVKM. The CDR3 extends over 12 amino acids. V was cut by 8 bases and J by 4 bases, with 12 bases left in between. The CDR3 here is CASGILGYEQYF. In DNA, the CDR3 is TGTGCCAGCGGGATACTTGGATACGAGCAGTACTTC.

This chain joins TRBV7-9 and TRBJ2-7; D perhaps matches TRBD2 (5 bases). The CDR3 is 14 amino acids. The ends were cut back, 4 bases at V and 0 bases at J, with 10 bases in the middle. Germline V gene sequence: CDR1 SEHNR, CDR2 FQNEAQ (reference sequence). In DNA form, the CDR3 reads TGTGCCAGCAGCTCACTAGGGAACTCCTACGAGCAGTACTTC. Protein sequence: CASSSLGNSYEQYF.

This CDR3 is CASSLGVGGNEQFF. The CDR3 DNA reads as TGTGCCAGCAGCTTAGGGGTAGGGGGCAATGAGCAGTTCTTC. The rearrangement links TRBV7-6 to TRBJ2-1, with a weak D call TRBD1 (6 bases). This CDR3 spans 14 amino acids. Trimming took off 1 base at V and 6 bases at J, with 10 bases between the two ends. Looked up from germline, CDR1 is SGHVS and CDR2 is FNYEAQ.

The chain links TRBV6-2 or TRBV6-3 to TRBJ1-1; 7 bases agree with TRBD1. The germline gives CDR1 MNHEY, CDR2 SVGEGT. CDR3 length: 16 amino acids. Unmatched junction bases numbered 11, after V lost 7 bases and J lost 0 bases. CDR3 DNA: TGTGCCAGCAACCCAACCCGGACAGGCATGAACACTGAAGCTTTCTTT. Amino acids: CASNPTRTGMNTEAFF.

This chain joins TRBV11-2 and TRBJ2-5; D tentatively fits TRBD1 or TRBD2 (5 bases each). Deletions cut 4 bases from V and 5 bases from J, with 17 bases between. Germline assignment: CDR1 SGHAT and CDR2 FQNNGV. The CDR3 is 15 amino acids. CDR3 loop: CASSWVPGTGETQYF. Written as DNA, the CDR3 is TGTGCCAGCAGCTGGGTCCCCGGGACCGGTGAGACCCAGTACTTC.

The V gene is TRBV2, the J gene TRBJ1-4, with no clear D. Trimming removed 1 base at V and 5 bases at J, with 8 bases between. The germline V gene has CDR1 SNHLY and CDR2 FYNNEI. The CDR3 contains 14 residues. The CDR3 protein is CASSEGVRNEKLFF. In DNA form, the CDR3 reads TGTGCCAGCAGTGAAGGGGTCCGGAATGAAAAACTGTTTTTT.

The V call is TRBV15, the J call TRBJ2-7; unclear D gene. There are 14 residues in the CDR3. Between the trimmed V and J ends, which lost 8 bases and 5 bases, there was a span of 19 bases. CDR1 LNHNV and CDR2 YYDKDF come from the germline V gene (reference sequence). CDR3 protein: CATSQRVGVDEQYF. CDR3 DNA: TGTGCCACCTCGCAAAGGGTTGGGGTGGACGAGCAGTACTTC.

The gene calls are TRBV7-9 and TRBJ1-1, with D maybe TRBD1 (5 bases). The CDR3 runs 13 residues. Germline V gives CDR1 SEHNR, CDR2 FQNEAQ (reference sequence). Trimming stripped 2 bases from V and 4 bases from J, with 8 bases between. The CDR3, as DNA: TGTGCCAGCAGCTTACGGGGGGGCACTGAAGCTTTCTTT. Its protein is CASSLRGGTEAFF.

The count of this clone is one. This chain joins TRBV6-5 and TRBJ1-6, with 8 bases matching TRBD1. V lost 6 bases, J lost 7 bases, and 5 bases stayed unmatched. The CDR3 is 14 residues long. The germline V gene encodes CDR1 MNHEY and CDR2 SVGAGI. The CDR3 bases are TGTGCCAGCAGCCTCGACAGGGGCAATTCACCCCTCCACTTT. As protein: CASSLDRGNSPLHF.

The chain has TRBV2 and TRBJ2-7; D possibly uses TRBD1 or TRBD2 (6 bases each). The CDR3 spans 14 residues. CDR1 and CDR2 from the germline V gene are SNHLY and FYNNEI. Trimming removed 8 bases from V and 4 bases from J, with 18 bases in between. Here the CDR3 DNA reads TGTGCCAGCCGTCGGGACCGAGGGGGGTACGAGCAGTACTTC. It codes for CASRRDRGGYEQYF.

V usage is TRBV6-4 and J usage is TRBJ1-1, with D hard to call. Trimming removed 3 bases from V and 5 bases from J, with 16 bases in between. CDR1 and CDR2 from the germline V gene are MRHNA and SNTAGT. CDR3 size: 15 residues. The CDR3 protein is CASSDDAVRVTEAFF. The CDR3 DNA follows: TGTGCCAGCAGTGATGATGCGGTGAGGGTGACTGAAGCTTTCTTT.

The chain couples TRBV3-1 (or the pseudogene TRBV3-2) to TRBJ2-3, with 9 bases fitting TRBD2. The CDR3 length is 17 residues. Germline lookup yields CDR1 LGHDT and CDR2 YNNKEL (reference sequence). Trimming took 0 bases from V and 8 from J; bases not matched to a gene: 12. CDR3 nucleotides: TGTGCCAGCAGCCAAGATCGGGTAGCGGGAGTGAGAGGTACGCAGTATTTT. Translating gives CASSQDRVAGVRGTQYF.

The CDR3 here is CASSLTGVNEKLFF. CDR3 in DNA: TGTGCCAGCAGCTTGACAGGGGTCAATGAAAAACTGTTTTTT. The genes are TRBV7-2 and TRBJ1-4, with 8 nucleotides matching TRBD1. V was clipped by 3 bases and J by 5 bases; unmatched bases: 2. CDR1 SGHTA and CDR2 FQGNSA come from the germline V gene. The CDR3 runs 14 residues.

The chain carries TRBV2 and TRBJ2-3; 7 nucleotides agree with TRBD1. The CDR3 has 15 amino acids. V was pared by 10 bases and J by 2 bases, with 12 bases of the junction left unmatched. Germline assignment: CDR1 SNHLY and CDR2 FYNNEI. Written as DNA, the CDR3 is TGTGCCACCCAGGAAGCAGGGGGAAACACAGATACGCAGTATTTT. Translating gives CATQEAGGNTDTQYF.

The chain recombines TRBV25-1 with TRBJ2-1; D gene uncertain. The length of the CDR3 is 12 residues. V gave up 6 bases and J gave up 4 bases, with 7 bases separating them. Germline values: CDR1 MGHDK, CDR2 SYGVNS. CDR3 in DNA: TGTGCCAGCAGGTCGGTTTACAATGAGCAGTTCTTC. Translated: CASRSVYNEQFF.